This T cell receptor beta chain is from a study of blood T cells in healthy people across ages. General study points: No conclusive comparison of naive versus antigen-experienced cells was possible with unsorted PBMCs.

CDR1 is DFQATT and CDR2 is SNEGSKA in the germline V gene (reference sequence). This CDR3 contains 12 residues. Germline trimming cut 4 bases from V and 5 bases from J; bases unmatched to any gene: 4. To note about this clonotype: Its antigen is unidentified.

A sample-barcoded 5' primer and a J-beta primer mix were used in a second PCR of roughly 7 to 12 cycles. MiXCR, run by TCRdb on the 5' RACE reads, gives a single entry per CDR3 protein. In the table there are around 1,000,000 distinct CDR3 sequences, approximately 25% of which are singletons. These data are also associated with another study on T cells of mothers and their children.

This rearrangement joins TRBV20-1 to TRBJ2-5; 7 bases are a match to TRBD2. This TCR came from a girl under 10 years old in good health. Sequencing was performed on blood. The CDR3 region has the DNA TGCAGTGCTAAAGTCGGGGGGGAGACCCAGTACTTC. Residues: CSAKVGGETQYF.